These 2 T cell receptor beta chains originate from one sample sequenced in a study of OX40 agonist ivuxolimab in advanced cancers. Repertoires were generated with immunoSEQ multiplex PCR, while TCRdb's copy carries only in-frame clones and drops some. Of around 67,000 clones listed, roughly nine tenths are singletons. The sequenced sample was CD4+ or CD8+ T cells sorted from blood, obtained in a trial of the OX40 agonist ivuxolimab. All receptors come from an adult with an advanced solid tumor such as melanoma, head and neck, liver or kidney cancer.

The chain employs TRBV4-1 and TRBJ2-1; D is ambiguous. CDR3 length equals 17 residues. V lost 2 bases to trimming and J lost 1 base, with 15 bases between them. CDR1 is MGHRA and CDR2 is YSYEKL in the germline V gene. CDR3 coding DNA: TGCGCCAGCAGCCAAATCCGGTTGACCCGATCCTACAATGAGCAGTTCTTC. Residues: CASSQIRLTRSYNEQFF.

The chain joins TRBV30 to TRBJ1-5; TRBD1 is a possible D gene (5 bases). In germline, CDR1 is GTSNPN, CDR2 SVGIG (reference sequence). V lost 3 bases and J lost 2, with 17 bases in between. The CDR3 spans 16 residues. CDR3 sequence: CAWRGDSIGGNQPQHF. The CDR3 DNA reads as TGTGCCTGGAGAGGGGACTCTATTGGGGGCAATCAGCCCCAGCATTTT.